The clone carrying this TCR beta chain was observed a few times. Its target is not known. This CDR3 is built from 16 residues. Trimming removed 0 bases from V and 10 bases from J; junction bases left unmatched: 10. Germline CDR1 and CDR2: SGHNT and YENEEA. This sample is part of a study of CD8 T cells in ankylosing spondylitis. Generation of TCR beta libraries employed quantitative 5'-RACE incorporating molecular barcodes. Using its own MiXCR run on the 5' RACE reads, TCRdb lists one record per CDR3 protein. The data hold 470,000 or so distinct CDR3 sequences, with roughly a quarter observed a single time. Findings of the study overall: Relatively rare in peripheral blood, disease-linked clones were also CD8+. A TCR beta motif of several highly homologous variants seemed to mark ankylosing spondylitis blood.

The origin of this receptor is a male donor with ankylosing spondylitis. Specimen: blood, either unsorted or a sorted T cell fraction (not recorded which). The V call is TRBV11-3, the J call TRBJ2-1; 9 bases line up with TRBD2. CDR3 residues: CASSLDAAGGPREQFF. The CDR3 DNA reads TGTGCCAGCAGCTTAGATGCCGCGGGAGGGCCTCGGGAGCAGTTCTTC.